Listed below are T cell receptor beta chains from one sample, sequenced in a study of cytomegalovirus exposure and HLA in healthy donors. Assay: immunoSEQ multiplex PCR; the TCRdb copy retains only in-frame clones and omits some. The profile shows about 170,000 clones, 84% of them singletons. The specimen sequenced was PBMCs. These receptor sequences come from a boy aged 2-9 years in good health and CMV-seronegative. Each CDR3 is given with its conserved first and last residue. Fields, in order: clone size, D gene, V gene, J gene, CDR3 protein, CDR3 DNA. The D gene is left open where the match is weak. A row's size may be missing; if present it is once, few, many or a size class.

abundance: .; d_gene: .; v_gene: TRBV5-3; j_gene: TRBJ1-5; CDR3aa: CARRSLFRRGNQPQHF; CDR3nt: TGTGCCAGAAGGTCCCTCTTCCGAAGAGGCAATCAGCCCCAGCATTTT
abundance: .; d_gene: .; v_gene: TRBV10-1; j_gene: TRBJ2-7; CDR3aa: CASSESQLPSHEQYF; CDR3nt: TGCGCCAGCAGTGAGTCTCAACTCCCGTCCCACGAGCAGTACTTC
abundance: .; d_gene: .; v_gene: TRBV5-6; j_gene: TRBJ2-5; CDR3aa: CASSLPTASGRVGETQYF; CDR3nt: TGTGCCAGCAGCTTGCCCACGGCATCTGGGCGTGTGGGAGAGACCCAGTACTTC
abundance: .; d_gene: TRBD1; v_gene: TRBV19; j_gene: TRBJ1-1; CDR3aa: CASSIIPQGQTEAFF; CDR3nt: TGTGCCAGTAGTATAATCCCACAGGGGCAGACTGAAGCTTTCTTT
abundance: .; d_gene: TRBD1; v_gene: TRBV5-4; j_gene: TRBJ2-1; CDR3aa: CASRQQGFDNEQFF; CDR3nt: TGTGCCAGCAGGCAACAGGGGTTTGACAATGAGCAGTTCTTC
abundance: .; d_gene: TRBD2; v_gene: TRBV30; j_gene: TRBJ2-7; CDR3aa: CAWSAPGTSVPNGGGEQYF; CDR3nt: TGTGCCTGGAGTGCCCCAGGGACTAGCGTCCCCAATGGAGGGGGCGAGCAGTACTTC
abundance: .; d_gene: .; v_gene: TRBV7-6; j_gene: TRBJ1-1; CDR3aa: CASTPRGANTEAFF; CDR3nt: TGTGCCAGCACCCCCCGGGGGGCGAACACTGAAGCTTTCTTT
abundance: .; d_gene: TRBD2; v_gene: TRBV5-1; j_gene: TRBJ2-2; CDR3aa: CASSLVPRLAGPTGELFF; CDR3nt: TGCGCCAGCAGCTTGGTGCCCCGCCTAGCGGGACCGACCGGGGAGCTGTTTTTT
abundance: .; d_gene: TRBD1; v_gene: TRBV7-9; j_gene: TRBJ1-3; CDR3aa: CASSFYHRGQSGNTIYF; CDR3nt: TGTGCCAGCAGCTTCTATCACAGGGGGCAATCTGGAAACACCATATATTTT
abundance: .; d_gene: .; v_gene: TRBV5-1; j_gene: TRBJ1-3; CDR3aa: CASSLEGVGNTIYF; CDR3nt: TGCGCCAGCAGCTTGGAGGGAGTTGGAAACACCATATATTTT
abundance: .; d_gene: .; v_gene: TRBV10-1; j_gene: TRBJ2-5; CDR3aa: CASSESGTPQETQYF; CDR3nt: TGCGCCAGCAGTGAGTCAGGGACACCCCAAGAGACCCAGTACTTC
abundance: few; d_gene: .; v_gene: TRBV6-6; j_gene: TRBJ2-3; CDR3aa: CASSYLLAADTQYF; CDR3nt: TGTGCCAGCAGTTACCTTTTAGCAGCAGATACGCAGTATTTT
abundance: .; d_gene: TRBD2; v_gene: TRBV10-1; j_gene: TRBJ2-5; CDR3aa: CASSEGLAGETQYF; CDR3nt: TGCGCCAGCAGTGAAGGGCTAGCGGGAGAGACCCAGTACTTC
abundance: .; d_gene: .; v_gene: TRBV6-5; j_gene: TRBJ1-1; CDR3aa: CASSFGRGYGNTEAFF; CDR3nt: TGTGCCAGCAGTTTTGGCAGGGGCTACGGGAACACTGAAGCTTTCTTT
abundance: .; d_gene: TRBD1; v_gene: TRBV9; j_gene: TRBJ1-1; CDR3aa: CASSGRTGVWDTEAFF; CDR3nt: TGTGCCAGCAGCGGGCGGACAGGGGTTTGGGACACTGAAGCTTTCTTT
abundance: .; d_gene: TRBD2; v_gene: TRBV5-4; j_gene: TRBJ2-7; CDR3aa: CASSLDLAEAYEQYF; CDR3nt: TGTGCCAGCAGCTTGGATCTAGCGGAGGCCTACGAGCAGTACTTC
abundance: .; d_gene: .; v_gene: TRBV5-1; j_gene: TRBJ2-7; CDR3aa: CASSLGGVGYPYEQYF; CDR3nt: TGCGCCAGCAGCTTGGGGGGAGTTGGGTACCCCTACGAGCAGTACTTC
abundance: few; d_gene: .; v_gene: TRBV5-6; j_gene: TRBJ2-6; CDR3aa: CASSLGQGYSGANVLTF; CDR3nt: TGTGCCAGCAGCTTGGGGCAGGGATACTCTGGGGCCAACGTCCTGACTTTC
abundance: .; d_gene: TRBD1; v_gene: TRBV5-1; j_gene: TRBJ1-1; CDR3aa: CASSHGQGTAEAFF; CDR3nt: TGCGCCAGCAGCCATGGACAGGGGACGGCTGAAGCTTTCTTT
abundance: .; d_gene: TRBD1; v_gene: TRBV7-3; j_gene: TRBJ2-1; CDR3aa: CASGIGGDEQFF; CDR3nt: TGTGCCAGTGGAATAGGGGGCGATGAGCAGTTCTTC
abundance: .; d_gene: .; v_gene: TRBV5-8; j_gene: TRBJ1-1; CDR3aa: CASSLQGSTEAFF; CDR3nt: TGTGCCAGCAGCTTGCAGGGTTCCACTGAAGCTTTCTTT
abundance: .; d_gene: TRBD2; v_gene: TRBV29-1; j_gene: TRBJ2-3; CDR3aa: CSVEGIAGPSTDTQYF; CDR3nt: TGCAGCGTTGAGGGGATAGCGGGACCTAGCACAGATACGCAGTATTTT
abundance: .; d_gene: .; v_gene: TRBV18; j_gene: TRBJ2-7; CDR3aa: CASSPATGGARFNEQYF; CDR3nt: TGTGCCAGCTCACCCGCTACAGGGGGGGCGCGATTCAACGAGCAGTACTTC
abundance: .; d_gene: .; v_gene: TRBV7-8; j_gene: TRBJ2-7; CDR3aa: CASSRGRDYDLYEQYF; CDR3nt: TGTGCCAGCAGCCGGGGGCGGGACTACGACCTCTACGAGCAGTACTTC
abundance: .; d_gene: TRBD2; v_gene: TRBV6-5; j_gene: TRBJ2-1; CDR3aa: CASSVTSGSFHEQFF; CDR3nt: TGTGCCAGCAGTGTGACTAGCGGGAGTTTCCATGAGCAGTTCTTC
abundance: .; d_gene: TRBD1; v_gene: TRBV18; j_gene: TRBJ1-2; CDR3aa: CASSTSLTGFDYGYTF; CDR3nt: TGTGCCAGCTCAACCAGCTTGACAGGGTTTGACTATGGCTACACCTTC
abundance: .; d_gene: TRBD2; v_gene: TRBV7-2; j_gene: TRBJ2-1; CDR3aa: CASSRSGRGYNEQFF; CDR3nt: TGTGCCAGCAGCCGTAGCGGGAGAGGCTACAATGAGCAGTTCTTC
abundance: once; d_gene: TRBD2; v_gene: TRBV5-1; j_gene: TRBJ2-3; CDR3aa: CASSSLADPDTQYF; CDR3nt: TGCGCCAGCAGCTCCCTAGCGGACCCAGATACGCAGTATTTT
abundance: .; d_gene: .; v_gene: TRBV2; j_gene: TRBJ2-3; CDR3aa: CASRWRGWENEDTQYF; CDR3nt: TGTGCCAGCAGATGGCGCGGGTGGGAAAATGAAGATACGCAGTATTTT
abundance: .; d_gene: TRBD2; v_gene: TRBV5-4; j_gene: TRBJ2-2; CDR3aa: CASSPGLAGGAGELFF; CDR3nt: TGTGCCAGCAGCCCGGGACTAGCGGGAGGCGCCGGGGAGCTGTTTTTT
abundance: .; d_gene: TRBD2; v_gene: TRBV5-1; j_gene: TRBJ2-1; CDR3aa: CASSLWTSGSVNEQFF; CDR3nt: TGCGCCAGCAGCTTGTGGACTAGCGGGAGTGTAAATGAGCAGTTCTTC
abundance: .; d_gene: TRBD2; v_gene: TRBV29-1; j_gene: TRBJ2-2; CDR3aa: CSVGLAVGELFF; CDR3nt: TGCAGCGTGGGACTAGCGGTCGGGGAGCTGTTTTTT
abundance: .; d_gene: .; v_gene: TRBV29-1; j_gene: TRBJ1-2; CDR3aa: CSVYENGYTF; CDR3nt: TGCAGCGTTTATGAGAATGGCTACACCTTC
abundance: .; d_gene: TRBD1; v_gene: TRBV11-2; j_gene: TRBJ2-2; CDR3aa: CASSLPGQGVGTGELFF; CDR3nt: TGTGCCAGCAGCTTACCGGGGCAGGGGGTAGGTACCGGGGAGCTGTTTTTT
abundance: .; d_gene: TRBD1; v_gene: TRBV28; j_gene: TRBJ1-1; CDR3aa: CASSLMRGHAFF; CDR3nt: TGTGCCAGCAGTTTAATGAGGGGGCACGCTTTCTTT
abundance: .; d_gene: .; v_gene: TRBV6-5; j_gene: TRBJ2-7; CDR3aa: CASSYSDYSYEQYF; CDR3nt: TGTGCCAGCAGTTACTCCGACTACTCCTACGAGCAGTACTTC
abundance: .; d_gene: .; v_gene: TRBV19; j_gene: TRBJ2-1; CDR3aa: CASSIVRSLYNEQFF; CDR3nt: TGTGCCAGTAGTATAGTGAGGTCCCTCTACAATGAGCAGTTCTTC
abundance: .; d_gene: .; v_gene: TRBV7-6; j_gene: TRBJ1-1; CDR3aa: CASSPQGVYMNTEAFF; CDR3nt: TGTGCCAGCAGCCCCCAAGGGGTATATATGAACACTGAAGCTTTCTTT
abundance: .; d_gene: .; v_gene: TRBV27; j_gene: TRBJ2-1; CDR3aa: CASTVVGGSYNEQFF; CDR3nt: TGTGCCAGCACCGTGGTTGGGGGGTCCTACAATGAGCAGTTCTTC
abundance: .; d_gene: .; v_gene: TRBV5-1; j_gene: TRBJ1-1; CDR3aa: CASSGTENTEAFF; CDR3nt: TGCGCCAGCAGCGGGACTGAGAACACTGAAGCTTTCTTT
abundance: .; d_gene: TRBD2; v_gene: TRBV6-5; j_gene: TRBJ2-1; CDR3aa: CASSYSGGRANNEQFF; CDR3nt: TGTGCCAGCAGTTACTCGGGCGGGAGGGCTAACAATGAGCAGTTCTTC
abundance: few; d_gene: .; v_gene: TRBV27; j_gene: TRBJ2-7; CDR3aa: CASSLSARASQYF; CDR3nt: TGTGCCAGCAGTTTATCGGCGAGGGCATCGCAGTACTTC
abundance: .; d_gene: TRBD1; v_gene: TRBV4-1; j_gene: TRBJ2-7; CDR3aa: CASSQDSGTGHYEQYF; CDR3nt: TGCGCCAGCAGCCAAGATTCCGGGACAGGGCACTACGAGCAGTACTTC
abundance: .; d_gene: TRBD1; v_gene: TRBV6-5; j_gene: TRBJ1-1; CDR3aa: CASSYSWQGGVTEAFF; CDR3nt: TGTGCCAGCAGTTACTCGTGGCAGGGGGGTGTCACTGAAGCTTTCTTT
abundance: few; d_gene: .; v_gene: TRBV4-2; j_gene: TRBJ1-2; CDR3aa: CASSQGGGMNGYTF; CDR3nt: TGTGCCAGCAGCCAAGGGGGGGGTATGAATGGCTACACCTTC
abundance: .; d_gene: TRBD1; v_gene: TRBV5-1; j_gene: TRBJ2-2; CDR3aa: CASSGSPTGGQGNTGELFF; CDR3nt: TGCGCCAGCAGCGGCAGCCCCACGGGGGGACAGGGGAACACCGGGGAGCTGTTTTTT
abundance: .; d_gene: TRBD2; v_gene: TRBV6-4; j_gene: TRBJ2-1; CDR3aa: CASNLGLVNEQFF; CDR3nt: TGTGCCAGCAACCTCGGACTAGTCAATGAGCAGTTCTTC
abundance: few; d_gene: .; v_gene: TRBV29-1; j_gene: TRBJ2-7; CDR3aa: CSVASSSYEQYF; CDR3nt: TGCAGCGTTGCCTCCAGCTCCTACGAGCAGTACTTC
abundance: .; d_gene: .; v_gene: TRBV9; j_gene: TRBJ2-2; CDR3aa: CASSVVGQNTGELFF; CDR3nt: TGTGCCAGCAGCGTAGTGGGACAAAACACCGGGGAGCTGTTTTTT
abundance: .; d_gene: .; v_gene: TRBV6-1; j_gene: TRBJ2-7; CDR3aa: CASSDWKSSYEQYF; CDR3nt: TGTGCCAGTAGCGACTGGAAGAGCTCCTACGAGCAGTACTTC